Each of the 10 T cell receptor beta chains below was sequenced from the same sample in a study of molecular identifiers for immune sequencing clone quantification. TCRdb re-analysed the PCR reads in MiXCR, keeping a single row per CDR3 protein. Here the sample spans approximately 500,000 distinct CDR3 sequences, around 23% being singletons. Specimen: naive CD8+ T cells from blood, with Jurkat cell RNA spiked in. Subset indicated: FACS-sorted CD8+CD4-CCR7+CD45RA+ naive T cells. The receptor source for this set is a human donor in good health. Some libraries in this study had Jurkat cell RNA spiked in.

The V call is TRBV27, the J call TRBJ2-7; D unclear. The CDR3 totals 14 residues. Between the trimmed V and J ends, which lost 6 bases and 3 bases, there was a span of 15 bases. CDR1 and CDR2 from the germline V gene are MNHEY and SMNVEV (reference sequence). CDR3 in DNA: TGTGCCAGCAGCTTGGGTCCAGGTATCTACGAGCAGTACTTC. Its translation is CASSLGPGIYEQYF.

This clonotype has ten or more counts. Sequence at one end of the junction differs from germline and may be a read error. The gene calls are TRBV7-8 and TRBJ2-7, with TRBD1 matching over 8 bases. Germline CDR1 is SGHVS and CDR2 is FQNEAQ. The CDR3 length is 11 residues. CDR3 in amino acids: CASSFGQGWDF. The DNA for the CDR3 is TGTGCCAGCAGCTTCGGACAGGGATGGGACTTC.

This clonotype has a count of ten or more. This chain links TRBV4-3 with TRBJ1-2; tentatively, D is TRBD1 (6 bases). Trimming pared 5 bases from V and 0 bases from J, leaving 13 bases between. CDR1 LGHNA and CDR2 YSLEER come from the germline V gene. The length of the CDR3 is 15 residues. The CDR3 sequence: CASSYEDSANYGYTF. CDR3 sequence (DNA): TGCGCCAGCAGCTACGAGGACAGTGCTAACTATGGCTACACCTTC.

The chain uses TRBV4-1 and TRBJ2-1, with 8 bases lining up with TRBD1. There are 14 residues in the CDR3. Germline trimming cut 2 bases from V and 5 bases from J; bases unmatched to any gene: 2. Germline values: CDR1 MGHRA, CDR2 YSYEKL. This chain's CDR3 is CASSQPGQDNEQFF. In DNA form, the CDR3 reads TGCGCCAGCAGCCAACCGGGACAGGACAATGAGCAGTTCTTC.

This sequence joins TRBV7-7 and TRBJ2-5, with D unclear. Deletions cut 10 bases from V and 0 bases from J, with 12 bases between. The CDR3 loop spans 13 amino acids. CDR1 is SSHAT, CDR2 FNYEAQ, per germline (reference sequence). The CDR3 nucleotides read TGTGCCATCGCGAACGAGTACCAAGAGACCCAGTACTTC. Protein product: CAIANEYQETQYF.

This chain uses TRBV7-9 with TRBJ2-1; 7 bases are shared with TRBD1. CDR3 length equals 14 residues. The V gene end was trimmed by 4 bases and the J gene end by 9 bases; junction bases not matched to a gene: 9. Per the germline V gene, CDR1 is SEHNR and CDR2 is FQNEAQ (reference sequence). The CDR3 loop is CASSSGTASSEQFF. The CDR3 DNA reads TGTGCCAGCAGCTCCGGGACAGCAAGCTCTGAGCAGTTCTTC.

Ten or more counts support this clonotype. The rearrangement links TRBV7-9 to TRBJ2-3, with D tentatively TRBD1 or TRBD2 (5 bases each). This CDR3 has 13 residues. In germline, CDR1 is SEHNR, CDR2 FQNEAQ (reference sequence). V shed 4 bases and J shed 5 bases, with 10 bases lying between them. The CDR3 reads CASSWDGGDTQYF. In DNA form, the CDR3 reads TGTGCCAGCAGCTGGGACGGTGGAGATACGCAGTATTTT.

This clonotype appeared a few times. The rearrangement joins TRBV13 to TRBJ2-2; D perhaps matches TRBD2 (5 bases). Germline V gives CDR1 PRHDT, CDR2 FYEKMQ (reference sequence). CDR3 size: 12 residues. The CDR3 sequence is CASRGLAGELFF. CDR3 in DNA: TGTGCAAGCCGGGGTTTAGCCGGGGAGCTGTTTTTT. The variable domain in full, with the rest retrieved from reference TRBV13 and TRBJ2-2, is AAGVIQSPRHLIKEKRETATLKCYPIPRHDTVYWYQQGPGQDPQFLISFYEKMQSDKGSIPDRFSAQQFSDYHSELNMSSLELGDSALYFCASRGLAGELFFGEGSRLTVL.

This clonotype was seen a few times. The rearrangement links TRBV27 to TRBJ2-1, with 7 bases that match TRBD2. The length of the CDR3 is 17 residues. Per germline, CDR1 MNHEY and CDR2 SMNVEV (reference sequence). The V gene end was trimmed by 5 bases and the J gene end by 9 bases; junction bases not matched to a gene: 19. DNA for the CDR3: TGTGCCAGCAGTCCAATCAAAAGGACTAGTAAATTGAGTGAGCAGTTCTTC. It specifies CASSPIKRTSKLSEQFF.

V gene TRBV12-3 or TRBV12-4 combines with J gene TRBJ2-7; 10 nucleotides align to TRBD2. The CDR3 length is 16 residues. Germline trimming cut 10 bases from V and 5 bases from J; bases unmatched to any gene: 17. For the CDR3, the DNA is TGTGCCACCCATGCCGGAGCGGGAGGGCCTGACCACGAGCAGTACTTC. Its translation: CATHAGAGGPDHEQYF.